These 20 T cell receptor beta chains were all obtained from the same sample, sequenced in a study of blood T cells in healthy people across ages. Using a J-beta primer mix together with a sample-barcoded 5' primer, a second PCR was run for roughly 6 to 12 cycles. MiXCR, run by TCRdb on the 5' RACE reads, gives a single entry per CDR3 protein. The sample consists of roughly 730,000 distinct CDR3 sequences, 45% to 70% of them appearing once. The sample taken for sequencing was blood. The source is a middle-aged man in good health.

V and J are TRBV20-1 and TRBJ2-1; TRBD2 agrees at 7 bases. V gave up 0 bases and J gave up 9 bases; unmatched junction bases: 8. Per germline, CDR1 DFQATT and CDR2 SNEGSKA (reference sequence). The CDR3 covers 14 residues. CDR3 in DNA: TGCAGTGCTAGAGATCTCGCGGGAGAAGCTGAGCAGTTCTTC. It codes for CSARDLAGEAEQFF.

On this clonotype: One end of the junction is discordant with germline, which a read error may explain. V and J are TRBV30 and TRBJ2-1; D is unresolved. TRBJ2-7 matches the DNA end more closely, so the J call is doubtful. Germline lookup yields CDR1 GTSNPN and CDR2 SVGIG (reference sequence). The CDR3 length is 13 residues. The CDR3 region has the DNA TGTGCCCGGAGTGTACAGTCCTACAATGAGCAGTACTTC. Translating gives CARSVQSYNEQYF.

V and J are TRBV4-2 and TRBJ2-7; no clear D gene. Germline values: CDR1 LGHNA, CDR2 YNFKEQ. This CDR3 has 12 residues. V gave up 0 bases and J gave up 6 bases, with 6 bases separating them. The CDR3 DNA sequence: TGTGCCAGCAGCCAAGATTTGCCCGAGCAGTACTTC. Encoded protein: CASSQDLPEQYF.

This chain links TRBV10-3 with TRBJ2-7, with D perhaps assigned TRBD1 or TRBD2 (6 bases each). V was pared by 2 bases and J by 6 bases, with 14 bases between. This CDR3 has 14 amino acids. Germline CDR1 ENHRY, CDR2 SYGVKD. The CDR3: CAISEPTGASEQYF. The CDR3, as DNA: TGTGCCATCAGTGAGCCAACGGGGGCGAGCGAGCAGTACTTC.

The chain employs TRBV24-1 and TRBJ2-5; D gene unclear. CDR1 and CDR2 (germline): KGHDR, SFDVKD. V shed 8 bases and J shed 5 bases, with 29 bases lying between them. CDR3 length: 18 residues. CDR3 in DNA: TGTGCCACCATCGAATGTCCGTCTCACAGCCAACCCGTCGAGACCCAGTACTTC. Protein: CATIECPSHSQPVETQYF.

The chain uses TRBV7-8 and TRBJ2-5; a weak D match, TRBD1 (6 bases). This CDR3 comprises 14 residues. CDR1 and CDR2 (germline): SGHVS, FQNEAQ. V was clipped by 2 bases and J by 5 bases, with 12 bases between them. The CDR3 DNA reads as TGTGCCAGCAGCTTACAGGGACACGGTGAGACCCAGTACTTC. This translates into CASSLQGHGETQYF.

The chain couples TRBV29-1 to TRBJ2-2; unclear D gene. Germline CDR1 SQVTM, CDR2 ANQGSEA. Trimming shortened V by 5 bases and J by 1 base, and 11 bases separated the two germline ends. The CDR3 contains 14 residues. The CDR3 coding sequence is TGCAGCGTTATTAACCGGAGGAACACCGGGGAGCTGTTTTTT. This translates into CSVINRRNTGELFF.

This clonotype appeared a few times. The chain couples TRBV28 to TRBJ2-3; the match to TRBD1 covers 7 bases. Germline V gives CDR1 MDHEN, CDR2 SYDVKM. J lost 4 bases, V lost 1 base, and 5 bases had no gene match. This CDR3 contains 15 residues. CDR3 protein: CASSLFRQGPDTQYF. CDR3 sequence (DNA): TGTGCCAGCAGTTTATTTCGACAGGGCCCAGATACGCAGTATTTT. The full variable domain, rest sourced from reference TRBV28 and TRBJ2-3, is DVKVTQSSRYLVKRTGEKVFLECVQDMDHENMFWYRQDPGLGLRLIYFSYDVKMKEKGDIPEGYSVSREKKERFSLILESASTNQTSMYLCASSLFRQGPDTQYFGPGTRLTVL.

V usage is TRBV2 and J usage is TRBJ1-1; D is undetermined. With 8 bases removed from V and 0 bases from J, the gap between germline ends came to 22 bases. Germline CDR1 is SNHLY and CDR2 is FYNNEI. The CDR3 spans 17 residues. Here the CDR3 reads CASRAAGWGALNTEAFF. The CDR3 DNA reads TGTGCCAGCCGCGCGGCGGGGTGGGGTGCCCTGAACACTGAAGCTTTCTTT.

A few counts support this clonotype. The chain uses TRBV20-1 and TRBJ2-5; D gene uncertain. Per germline, CDR1 DFQATT and CDR2 SNEGSKA (reference sequence). V gave up 0 bases and J gave up 2 bases, with 13 bases separating them. CDR3 size: 15 residues. The CDR3 bases are TGCAGTGCTAGAGAAACAGCGTCGTGGCAAGAGACCCAGTACTTC. Its protein product is CSARETASWQETQYF.

The gene calls are TRBV27 and TRBJ2-7; TRBD1 matches at 7 bases. J lost 4 bases, V lost 6 bases, and 12 bases had no gene match. This CDR3 region has 15 residues. The V gene's germline CDR1 is MNHEY and CDR2 SMNVEV (reference sequence). CDR3 DNA: TGTGCCAGCAGCACGCGCCGGGACAGATCGTACGAGCAGTACTTC. Translating gives CASSTRRDRSYEQYF.

CDR3 nucleotide sequence: TGTGCCAGCACCCAGGGAAGAGATACGCAGTATTTT. Its translation: CASTQGRDTQYF. The chain combines TRBV6-2 or TRBV6-3 with TRBJ2-3; weak D call: TRBD1 (5 bases). V was shortened by 7 bases and J by 5 bases, with 10 bases between the two germline ends. The CDR3 loop spans 12 amino acids. Germline loops: CDR1 MNHEY, CDR2 SVGEGT.

The chain is built from TRBV5-6 and TRBJ2-3, with 10 bases lining up with TRBD2. Germline V gene lookup returns CDR1 SGHDT and CDR2 YYEEEE. The CDR3 spans 14 residues. J lost 4 bases, V lost 2 bases, and 1 base had no gene match. CDR3 bases: TGTGCCAGCAGCTTTAGCGGGAGGCCAGATACGCAGTATTTT. Translated, it gives CASSFSGRPDTQYF.

The chain is built from TRBV5-1 and TRBJ2-7; D unclear. The germline V and J ends were trimmed by 0 bases and 5 bases, with 9 bases remaining between them. Germline lookup yields CDR1 SGHRS and CDR2 YFSETQ. This CDR3 has 13 residues. The DNA for the CDR3 is TGCGCCAGCAGCTTGGACTTAACAGACGAGCAGTACTTC. Protein sequence: CASSLDLTDEQYF. The entire variable domain, with the rest obtained from reference TRBV5-1 and TRBJ2-7, is as follows: KAGVTQTPRYLIKTRGQQVTLSCSPISGHRSVSWYQQTPGQGLQFLFEYFSETQRNKGNFPGRFSGRQFSNSRSEMNVSTLELGDSALYLCASSLDLTDEQYFGPGTRLTVT.

This clonotype appeared once. V is TRBV7-3 and J is TRBJ2-7, with D perhaps TRBD2 (6 bases). CDR1 and CDR2 from the germline V gene are SGHTA and FQGTGA. V lost 0 bases to trimming and J lost 5 bases, with 11 bases between them. The CDR3 covers 14 residues. CDR3 coding DNA: TGTGCCAGCAGCTTAACATCGGGGGTCGACGAGCAGTACTTC. It specifies CASSLTSGVDEQYF. Using reference TRBV7-3 and TRBJ2-7 for the parts outside the CDR3, the full variable domain is GAGVSQTPSNKVTEKGKYVELRCDPISGHTALYWYRQSLGQGPEFLIYFQGTGAADDSGLPNDRFFAVRPEGSVSTLKIQRTERGDSAVYLCASSLTSGVDEQYFGPGTRLTVT.

This clonotype was detected only a few times. The chain links TRBV20-1 to TRBJ2-7; D is unresolved. Germline V gene data show CDR1 as DFQATT and CDR2 as SNEGSKA (reference sequence). The CDR3 spans 14 residues. V lost 0 bases, J lost 3 bases, and 12 bases lay in between. The CDR3 coding sequence is TGCAGTGCTAGAGATGATGCCTTGGGCTACGAGCAGTACTTC. This encodes CSARDDALGYEQYF.

This clonotype was seen a few times. The chain uses TRBV7-3 and TRBJ1-2; D gene ambiguous. Germline lookup yields CDR1 SGHTA and CDR2 FQGTGA. Trimming took off 5 bases at V and 0 bases at J, with 10 bases between the two ends. CDR3 length: 14 residues. CDR3: CASSPDGANYGYTF. The CDR3 nucleotides are TGTGCCAGCAGCCCGGACGGAGCTAACTATGGCTACACCTTC.

A few counts support this clonotype. The V call is TRBV13, the J call TRBJ1-2; D possibly corresponds to TRBD1 (5 bases). V lost 3 bases, J lost 8 bases, and 10 bases lay in between. CDR3 length equals 12 residues. Germline-derived CDR1 and CDR2 are PRHDT and FYEKMQ (reference sequence). The CDR3 region is CASSFPGGGYTF. CDR3 coding DNA: TGTGCCAGCAGCTTCCCCGGGGGGGGCTACACCTTC. The full variable domain, rest sourced from reference TRBV13 and TRBJ1-2, is AAGVIQSPRHLIKEKRETATLKCYPIPRHDTVYWYQQGPGQDPQFLISFYEKMQSDKGSIPDRFSAQQFSDYHSELNMSSLELGDSALYFCASSFPGGGYTFGSGTRLTVV.

The chain has TRBV7-9 and TRBJ2-7; D unresolved. Germline CDR1 and CDR2: SEHNR and FQNEAQ (reference sequence). The CDR3 sequence is 12 residues long. The germline V and J ends were trimmed by 7 bases and 6 bases, with 13 bases remaining between them. The CDR3 loop reads CASNPTAGEQYF. CDR3 sequence (DNA): TGTGCCAGCAACCCCACGGCAGGCGAGCAGTACTTC.

This clonotype is a singleton in its sample. The chain carries TRBV29-1 and TRBJ2-3; a weak D match, TRBD1 (6 bases). With 7 bases removed from V and 4 bases from J, the gap between germline ends came to 12 bases. This CDR3 is built from 12 residues. The germline gives CDR1 SQVTM, CDR2 ANQGSEA. Here the CDR3 reads CSAAWGPDTQYF. The DNA for the CDR3 is TGCAGCGCTGCATGGGGGCCAGATACGCAGTATTTT.